Shown below are 13 T cell receptor beta chains from a single sample sequenced in a study of beta chain features in type 1 diabetes. The entirety of the isolated RNA underwent reverse transcription, so expressed TCRB transcripts were sequenced. Here immunoSEQ multiplex PCR was the method, and the copy in TCRdb shows in-frame clones only, minus some. The repertoire includes about 400,000 clones, about 12% of them detected once, and 0.01% sits in the top ten. These receptors have no known antigen. Study-level results: For Type 1 diabetes patients, all four CD4+ subsets carried TCRB CDR3s that were moderately but significantly shorter.

The sample taken for sequencing was naive CD4+ T cells from blood. These receptors all stem from a woman between 18 and 29 years old with type 1 diabetes.

The chain recombines TRBV7-2 with TRBJ1-5; unclear D gene. Germline CDR1 reads SGHTA; CDR2 reads FQGNSA. V was cut by 5 bases and J by 4 bases, with 6 bases left in between. There are 12 residues in the CDR3. The CDR3 DNA is TGTGCCAGCAGCCCCTTTAATCAGCCCCAGCATTTT. Its protein product is CASSPFNQPQHF.

This clone has a handful of counts. The V call is TRBV29-1, the J call TRBJ2-1, with D uncertain. This CDR3 comprises 14 residues. V gave up 6 bases and J gave up 8 bases, with 20 bases separating them. The germline V gene has CDR1 SQVTM and CDR2 ANQGSEA. In DNA, the CDR3 is TGCAGCGTGGATGCTCCGAGCCTCCGGGATGAGCAGTTCTTC. It encodes CSVDAPSLRDEQFF.

The rearrangement links TRBV18 to TRBJ2-1; 7 bases align to TRBD2. Trimming at V came to 1 base and at J to 10 bases, leaving 1 base not matched to a gene. The CDR3 has 12 amino acids. The V gene's germline CDR1 is KGHSH and CDR2 LQKENI. Here the CDR3 DNA reads TGTGCCAGCTCACCACTCGGGGGGGAGCAGTTCTTC. Translation: CASSPLGGEQFF.

This chain uses TRBV7-3 with TRBJ1-5; D gene uncertain. V lost 2 bases, J lost 3 bases, and 8 bases lay in between. Germline CDR1 is SGHTA and CDR2 is FQGTGA. The CDR3 contains 14 residues. DNA of the CDR3: TGTGCCAGCAGCTTAGGGCAGGTCAATCAGCCCCAGCATTTT. Translated, it gives CASSLGQVNQPQHF.

The sample holds a few counts of this clone. The chain employs TRBV7-9 and TRBJ1-1; 8 nucleotides align to TRBD1. The CDR3 loop spans 18 amino acids. The V gene end was trimmed by 1 base and the J gene end by 0 bases; junction bases not matched to a gene: 10. The germline CDR1 and CDR2 sequences are SEHNR and FQNEAQ (reference sequence). The CDR3 DNA is TGTGCCAGCAGCTTAGAGGCGGGACAGGCTGTGCTGAACACTGAAGCTTTCTTT. Translation: CASSLEAGQAVLNTEAFF.

This clone was seen only a few times. This chain links TRBV9 with TRBJ2-1, with D possibly matching TRBD2 (5 bases). The CDR3 has 14 amino acids. Germline V gives CDR1 SGDLS, CDR2 YYNGEE. Trimming pared 0 bases from V and 8 bases from J, leaving 12 bases between. The CDR3 bases are TGTGCCAGCAGCGTAGCTCGGTTGGAGGATGAGCAGTTCTTC. Protein: CASSVARLEDEQFF.

This clone was counted between two and nine times. The rearrangement joins TRBV4-3 to TRBJ2-1, with TRBD1 matching over 10 bases. The CDR3 length is 15 residues. Germline CDR1 and CDR2: LGHNA and YSLEER. With 1 base clipped from V and 3 bases from J, the junction kept 0 bases outside the gene matches. The CDR3 DNA reads as TGCGCCAGCAGCCAAGGGACAGGGGGCTACAATGAGCAGTTCTTC. It is translated as CASSQGTGGYNEQFF.

The chain joins TRBV7-3 to TRBJ2-7; 8 nucleotides match TRBD2. Germline V lookup: CDR1 SGHTA, CDR2 FQGTGA. J was trimmed by 3 bases and V by 1 base; bases with no gene match: 5. CDR3 size: 15 residues. This CDR3 is CASSLNAGRGYEQYF. The CDR3 bases are TGTGCCAGCAGCTTAAATGCCGGGAGGGGCTACGAGCAGTACTTC.

The chain employs TRBV5-1 and TRBJ1-1, with a possible D match to TRBD1 (5 bases). The V end was cut by 5 bases, the J end by 5 bases, with 16 bases between. Germline values: CDR1 SGHRS, CDR2 YFSETQ. This CDR3 spans 14 amino acids. The CDR3 region is CASSLQDLRTEAFF. CDR3 nucleotides: TGCGCCAGCAGTCTACAGGACCTGAGGACTGAAGCTTTCTTT.

The CDR3 spells CSVLRRGLGTDTQYF. The CDR3 DNA is TGCAGCGTTCTGCGGAGGGGACTAGGCACAGATACGCAGTATTTT. The rearrangement links TRBV29-1 to TRBJ2-3; 8 bases are a match to TRBD2. After removal of 5 bases from V and 1 base from J, the junction contained 8 bases not matched to a gene. Germline CDR1 reads SQVTM; CDR2 reads ANQGSEA. CDR3 length equals 15 residues.

The chain has TRBV4-3 and TRBJ1-2, with no clear D. This CDR3 has 13 amino acids. V was cut by 1 base and J by 7 bases, with 10 bases left in between. Per germline, CDR1 LGHNA and CDR2 YSLEER. CDR3 protein: CASSQGEGSGYTF. CDR3 nucleotides: TGCGCCAGCAGCCAAGGTGAAGGGAGTGGCTACACCTTC.

This clone showed up just a few times. The V call is TRBV6-5, the J call TRBJ2-7, with D maybe TRBD2 (6 bases). The CDR3 extends over 15 amino acids. Germline V gene lookup returns CDR1 MNHEY and CDR2 SVGAGI. V was clipped by 2 bases and J by 5 bases, with 16 bases between them. The CDR3 loop is CASSYGAQGGNEQYF. In nucleotides, the CDR3 is TGTGCCAGCAGTTACGGGGCGCAGGGAGGAAACGAGCAGTACTTC.

This clone was seen more than once but under ten times. This rearrangement joins TRBV15 to TRBJ1-1; D is ambiguous. V lost 0 bases to trimming and J lost 6 bases, with 11 bases between them. The CDR3 loop spans 14 amino acids. CDR1 and CDR2 from the germline V gene are LNHNV and YYDKDF (reference sequence). The CDR3 sequence is CATSREPGSAEAFF. The CDR3 nucleotides read TGTGCCACCAGCAGAGAGCCCGGTAGCGCTGAAGCTTTCTTT.